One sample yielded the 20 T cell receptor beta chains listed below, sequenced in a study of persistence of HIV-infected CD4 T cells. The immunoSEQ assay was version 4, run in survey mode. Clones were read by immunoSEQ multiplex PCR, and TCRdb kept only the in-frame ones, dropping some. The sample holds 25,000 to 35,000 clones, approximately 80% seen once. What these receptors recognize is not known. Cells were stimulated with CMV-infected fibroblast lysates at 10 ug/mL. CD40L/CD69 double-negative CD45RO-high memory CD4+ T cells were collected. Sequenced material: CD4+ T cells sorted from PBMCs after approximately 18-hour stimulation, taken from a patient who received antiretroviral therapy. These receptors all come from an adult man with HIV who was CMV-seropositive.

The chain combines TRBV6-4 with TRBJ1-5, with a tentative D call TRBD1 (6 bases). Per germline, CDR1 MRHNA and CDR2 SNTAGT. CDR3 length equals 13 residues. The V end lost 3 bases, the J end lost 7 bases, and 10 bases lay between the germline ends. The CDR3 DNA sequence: TGTGCCAGCAGTGAGGGGGCAGGGCAGCCCCAGCATTTT. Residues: CASSEGAGQPQHF.

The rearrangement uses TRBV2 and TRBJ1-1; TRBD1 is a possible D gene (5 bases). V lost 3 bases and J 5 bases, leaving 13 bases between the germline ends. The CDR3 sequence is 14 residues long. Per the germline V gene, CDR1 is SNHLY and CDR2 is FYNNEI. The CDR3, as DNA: TGTGCCAGCAGTGAGTGGCAGGGAGGTACTGAAGCTTTCTTT. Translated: CASSEWQGGTEAFF.

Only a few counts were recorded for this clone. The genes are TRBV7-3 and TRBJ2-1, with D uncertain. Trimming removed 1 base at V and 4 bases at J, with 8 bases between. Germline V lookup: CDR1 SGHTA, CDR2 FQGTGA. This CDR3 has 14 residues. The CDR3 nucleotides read TGTGCCAGCAGCTTAAGTGGTGTGTACAATGAGCAGTTCTTC. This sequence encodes CASSLSGVYNEQFF.

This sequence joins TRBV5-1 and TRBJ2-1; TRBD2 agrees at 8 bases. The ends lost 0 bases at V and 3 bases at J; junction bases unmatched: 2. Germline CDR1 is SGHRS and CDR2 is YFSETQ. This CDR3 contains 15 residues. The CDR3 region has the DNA TGCGCCAGCAGCTTGGCGGGGGGGCGCTACAATGAGCAGTTCTTC. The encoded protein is CASSLAGGRYNEQFF.

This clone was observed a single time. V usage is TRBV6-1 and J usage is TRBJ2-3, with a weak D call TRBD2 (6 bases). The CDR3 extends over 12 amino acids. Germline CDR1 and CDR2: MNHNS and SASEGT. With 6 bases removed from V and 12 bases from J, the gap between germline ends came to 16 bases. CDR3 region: CASSPPGLPQYF. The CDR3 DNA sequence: TGTGCCAGCAGCCCCCCGGGACTCCCACAGTATTTT.

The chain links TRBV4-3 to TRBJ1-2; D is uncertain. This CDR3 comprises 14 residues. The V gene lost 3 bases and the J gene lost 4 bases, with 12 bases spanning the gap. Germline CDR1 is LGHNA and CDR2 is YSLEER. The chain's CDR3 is CASSQEPQLYGYTF. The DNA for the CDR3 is TGCGCCAGCAGCCAGGAACCACAGCTCTATGGCTACACCTTC.

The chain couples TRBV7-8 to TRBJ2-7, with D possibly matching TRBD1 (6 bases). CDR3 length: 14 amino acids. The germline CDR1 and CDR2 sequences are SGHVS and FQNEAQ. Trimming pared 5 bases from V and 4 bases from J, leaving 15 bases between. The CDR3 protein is CASSPTGTLYEQYF. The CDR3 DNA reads TGTGCCAGCAGCCCCACCGGGACACTATACGAGCAGTACTTC.

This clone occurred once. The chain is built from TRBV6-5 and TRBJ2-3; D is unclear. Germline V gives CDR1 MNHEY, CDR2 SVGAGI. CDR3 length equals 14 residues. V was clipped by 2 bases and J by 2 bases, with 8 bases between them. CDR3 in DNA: TGTGCCAGCAGTTACCAGCTTTCCACAGATACGCAGTATTTT. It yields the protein CASSYQLSTDTQYF.

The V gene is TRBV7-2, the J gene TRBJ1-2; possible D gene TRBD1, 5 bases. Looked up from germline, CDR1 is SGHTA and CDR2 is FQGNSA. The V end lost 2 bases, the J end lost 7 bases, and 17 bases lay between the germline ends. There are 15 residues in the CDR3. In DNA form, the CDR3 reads TGTGCCAGCAGCTTACTCGCAGGGCTTTGGGGTGGCTACACCTTC. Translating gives CASSLLAGLWGGYTF.

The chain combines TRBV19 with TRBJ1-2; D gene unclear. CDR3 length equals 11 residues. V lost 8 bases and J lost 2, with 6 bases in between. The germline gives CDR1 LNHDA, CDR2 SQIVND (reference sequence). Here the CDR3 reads CASERNYGYTF. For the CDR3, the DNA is TGTGCCAGTGAGAGGAACTATGGCTACACCTTC.

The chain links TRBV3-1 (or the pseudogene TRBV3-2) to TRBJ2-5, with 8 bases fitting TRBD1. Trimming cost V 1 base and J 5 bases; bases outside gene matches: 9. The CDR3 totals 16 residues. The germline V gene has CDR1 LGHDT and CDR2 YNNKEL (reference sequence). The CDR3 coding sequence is TGTGCCAGCAGCCAAGGGACAGGGCAGGGTCGGGAGACCCAGTACTTC. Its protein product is CASSQGTGQGRETQYF.

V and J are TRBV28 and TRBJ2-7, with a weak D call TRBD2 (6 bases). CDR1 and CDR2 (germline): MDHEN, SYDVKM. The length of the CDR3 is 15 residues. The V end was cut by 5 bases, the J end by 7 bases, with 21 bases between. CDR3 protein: CASSPPGLMVGEQYF. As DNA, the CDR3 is TGTGCCAGCAGTCCTCCGGGACTCATGGTGGGAGAGCAGTACTTC.

As DNA, the CDR3 is TGTGCCAGCAGCCCTTCGGGACAGGGTATCCACGAGCAGTACTTC. Protein sequence: CASSPSGQGIHEQYF. The rearrangement joins TRBV7-8 to TRBJ2-7, with 9 bases fitting TRBD1. V dropped 5 bases and J dropped 5; count of bases not matched to a gene: 10. The V gene's germline CDR1 is SGHVS and CDR2 FQNEAQ. The CDR3 loop spans 15 amino acids.

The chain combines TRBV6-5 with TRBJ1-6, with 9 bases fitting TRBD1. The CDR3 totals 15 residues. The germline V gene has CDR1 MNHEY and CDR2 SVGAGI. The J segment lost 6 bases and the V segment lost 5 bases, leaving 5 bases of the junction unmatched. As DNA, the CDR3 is TGTGCCAGCAGTCTCCCGGGACAGGGTAATTCACCCCTCCACTTT. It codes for CASSLPGQGNSPLHF.

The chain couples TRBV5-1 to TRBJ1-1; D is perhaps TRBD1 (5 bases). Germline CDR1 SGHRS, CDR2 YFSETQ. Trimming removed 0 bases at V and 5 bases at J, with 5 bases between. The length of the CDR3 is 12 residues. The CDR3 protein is CASSLEGTEAFF. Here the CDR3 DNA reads TGCGCCAGCAGCTTGGAGGGGACTGAAGCTTTCTTT.

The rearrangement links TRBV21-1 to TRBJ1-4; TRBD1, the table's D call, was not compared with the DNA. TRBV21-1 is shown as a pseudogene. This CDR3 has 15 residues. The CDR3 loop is CASSGTGPTNEKLFF. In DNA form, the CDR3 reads TGTGCCAGCAGTGGCACAGGGCCTACTAATGAAAAACTGTTTTTT.

CDR3 residues: CASSFTGNQPQHF. The CDR3 DNA reads as TGTGCCAGCAGTTTTACAGGCAATCAGCCCCAGCATTTT. The chain is built from TRBV12-3 or TRBV12-4 and TRBJ1-5; the D is unclear. The CDR3 extends over 13 amino acids. The V and J ends lost 3 bases and 2 bases respectively, with 5 bases between them.

The CDR3 reads CASSPIQGPNTGELFF. The CDR3 DNA reads as TGTGCCAGCAGCCCAATACAGGGACCGAACACCGGGGAGCTGTTTTTT. The rearrangement links TRBV9 to TRBJ2-2; D is perhaps TRBD1 (6 bases). V was trimmed by 4 bases and J by 0 bases, leaving 13 bases between them. Germline CDR1 and CDR2: SGDLS and YYNGEE. The CDR3 length is 16 residues. Looking up the rest from reference TRBV9 and TRBJ2-2 gives the full variable domain: DSGVTQTPKHLITATGQRVTLRCSPRSGDLSVYWYQQSLDQGLQFLIQYYNGEERAKGNILERFSAQQFPDLHSELNLSSLELGDSALYFCASSPIQGPNTGELFFGEGSRLTVL.

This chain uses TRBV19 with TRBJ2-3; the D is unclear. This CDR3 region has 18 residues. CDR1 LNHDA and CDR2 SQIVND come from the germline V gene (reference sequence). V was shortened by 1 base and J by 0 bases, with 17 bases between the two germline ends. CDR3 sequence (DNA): TGTGCCAGTAGTATAGCCCCCCCGACACCTTCTAGCACAGATACGCAGTATTTT. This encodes CASSIAPPTPSSTDTQYF.

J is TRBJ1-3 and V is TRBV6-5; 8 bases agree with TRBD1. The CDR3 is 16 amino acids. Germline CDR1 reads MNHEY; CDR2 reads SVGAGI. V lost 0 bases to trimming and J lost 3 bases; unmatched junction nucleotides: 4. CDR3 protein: CASSYSRRGLGNTIYF. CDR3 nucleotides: TGTGCCAGCAGTTACTCGCGCAGGGGGCTTGGAAACACCATATATTTT.